These 18 T cell receptor beta chains originate from one sample sequenced in a study of blood T cell repertoires in COVID-19. The assay was immunoSEQ multiplex PCR, and TCRdb's table has in-frame clones only and misses some. The sample consists of roughly 150,000 clones, 80% of them appearing once. Sequences were obtained from peripheral blood. Receptors were obtained from a man aged 60-69 years with acute or convalescent COVID-19.

This chain connects TRBV7-2 to TRBJ2-3; 7 positions agree with TRBD2. The CDR3 length is 15 residues. The V segment lost 6 bases and the J segment 1 base; nucleotides outside the gene matches: 7. CDR1 and CDR2 from the germline V gene are SGHTA and FQGNSA. The CDR3 sequence: CASSSKAGRTDTQYF. DNA for the CDR3: TGTGCCAGCAGTTCTAAAGCGGGGCGCACAGATACGCAGTATTTT.

The chain carries TRBV19 and TRBJ1-2, with D possibly matching TRBD1 (5 bases). CDR3 length: 14 residues. Germline V lookup: CDR1 LNHDA, CDR2 SQIVND (reference sequence). Trimming stripped 6 bases from V and 0 bases from J, with 11 bases between. CDR3 DNA sequence: TGTGCCAGTAGATTGGCAGGGCCTAACTATGGCTACACCTTC. This codes for CASRLAGPNYGYTF. The variable domain in full, with the rest retrieved from reference TRBV19 and TRBJ1-2, is DGGITQSPKYLFRKEGQNVTLSCEQNLNHDAMYWYRQDPGQGLRLIYYSQIVNDFQKGDIAEGYSVSREKKESFPLTVTSAQKNPTAFYLCASRLAGPNYGYTFGSGTRLTVV.

V usage is TRBV9 and J usage is TRBJ2-2, with D tentatively TRBD1 (5 bases). V lost 4 bases and J lost 0, with 16 bases in between. The germline gives CDR1 SGDLS, CDR2 YYNGEE. The CDR3 is 17 amino acids. The CDR3: CASSQPSTGSNTGELFF. Written as DNA, the CDR3 is TGTGCCAGCAGCCAACCCTCCACAGGCTCGAACACCGGGGAGCTGTTTTTT. Filled out from reference TRBV9 and TRBJ2-2, the complete variable domain reads DSGVTQTPKHLITATGQRVTLRCSPRSGDLSVYWYQQSLDQGLQFLIQYYNGEERAKGNILERFSAQQFPDLHSELNLSSLELGDSALYFCASSQPSTGSNTGELFFGEGSRLTVL.

V usage is TRBV5-4 and J usage is TRBJ2-5, with 7 bases aligning to TRBD2. V shed 1 base, J shed 1 base, and the junction held 7 bases outside the gene matches. The germline gives CDR1 SGHNT, CDR2 YYREEE (reference sequence). The CDR3 is made up of 16 amino acids. In DNA, the CDR3 is TGTGCCAGCAGCTTGCAAAAGGGCGGGGGCCAAGAGACCCAGTACTTC. Translated: CASSLQKGGGQETQYF. Full variable domain (outside the CDR3, taken from reference TRBV5-4 and TRBJ2-5): ETGVTQSPTHLIKTRGQQVTLRCSSQSGHNTVSWYQQALGQGPQFIFQYYREEENGRGNFPPRFSGLQFPNYSSELNVNALELDDSALYLCASSLQKGGGQETQYFGPGTRLLVL.

V and J are TRBV12-5 and TRBJ1-3; D may be TRBD1 (6 bases). This CDR3 spans 14 amino acids. From germline, CDR1 is LGHNT and CDR2 FRNRAP. V was pared by 7 bases and J by 1 base, with 11 bases between. The CDR3 DNA follows: TGTGCTAGTGTTCCCCAGGGGTCTGGAAACACCATATATTTT. This encodes CASVPQGSGNTIYF.

The chain links TRBV19 to TRBJ2-1, with unresolved D. Germline V gene lookup returns CDR1 LNHDA and CDR2 SQIVND (reference sequence). This CDR3 is built from 13 residues. Deletions cut 1 base from V and 5 bases from J, with 6 bases between. For the CDR3, the DNA is TGTGCCAGTAGTATAGCTACCGACAATGAGCAGTTCTTC. Residues: CASSIATDNEQFF. The whole variable domain, remainder taken from reference TRBV19 and TRBJ2-1, is DGGITQSPKYLFRKEGQNVTLSCEQNLNHDAMYWYRQDPGQGLRLIYYSQIVNDFQKGDIAEGYSVSREKKESFPLTVTSAQKNPTAFYLCASSIATDNEQFFGPGTRLTVL.

CDR3 in DNA: TGTGCCAGCAGCTTAAGGACAACAGTTTGTAATCAGCCCCAGCATTTT. This codes for CASSLRTTVCNQPQHF. The rearrangement uses TRBV11-3 and TRBJ1-5; D is perhaps TRBD1 (5 bases). The V gene's germline CDR1 is SGHNT and CDR2 YENEEA. The CDR3 is 16 residues long. V was pared by 2 bases and J by 4 bases, with 15 bases between.

The rearrangement uses TRBV4-3 and TRBJ2-3; 7 nucleotides align to TRBD2. The CDR3 contains 13 residues. With 0 bases clipped from V and 11 bases from J, the junction kept 5 bases outside the gene matches. Germline CDR1 reads LGHNA; CDR2 reads YSLEER. The CDR3 region has the DNA TGCGCCAGCAGCCAAGACGGGGGGTTGGTGCAGTATTTT. Its protein is CASSQDGGLVQYF.

This chain connects TRBV6-2 or TRBV6-3 to TRBJ2-7, with 10 bases matching TRBD1. This CDR3 region has 15 residues. V trimming: 5 bases; J trimming: 2 bases; junction bases outside the gene matches: 6. Per the germline V gene, CDR1 is MNHEY and CDR2 is SVGEGT. CDR3 loop: CASSPPGTGAYEQYF. The CDR3 DNA sequence: TGTGCCAGCAGTCCGCCGGGGACAGGGGCCTACGAGCAGTACTTC.

The rearrangement uses TRBV5-1 and TRBJ1-5, with TRBD1 matching over 7 bases. Germline-derived CDR1 and CDR2 are SGHRS and YFSETQ. The CDR3 consists of 15 residues. The ends lost 4 bases at V and 5 bases at J; junction bases unmatched: 9. CDR3 protein: CASSPTTGSHQPQHF. Written as DNA, the CDR3 is TGCGCCAGCAGCCCCACGACAGGGTCCCATCAGCCCCAGCATTTT.

The rearrangement joins TRBV5-1 to TRBJ2-3; 13 bases are a match to TRBD2. The CDR3 is made up of 16 amino acids. The V segment lost 4 bases and the J segment 4 bases; nucleotides outside the gene matches: 6. The germline V gene encodes CDR1 SGHRS and CDR2 YFSETQ. CDR3 DNA sequence: TGCGCCAGCAGCATCAGGACTAGCGGGGGCGCAGATACGCAGTATTTT. Protein: CASSIRTSGGADTQYF. Together with reference TRBV5-1 and TRBJ2-3, the CDR3 gives the full variable domain: KAGVTQTPRYLIKTRGQQVTLSCSPISGHRSVSWYQQTPGQGLQFLFEYFSETQRNKGNFPGRFSGRQFSNSRSEMNVSTLELGDSALYLCASSIRTSGGADTQYFGPGTRLTVL.

The V gene is TRBV6-5, the J gene TRBJ2-2; D is unresolved. The V end was cut by 7 bases, the J end by 2 bases, with 8 bases between. Looked up from germline, CDR1 is MNHEY and CDR2 is SVGAGI. The CDR3 loop spans 13 amino acids. The CDR3 region is CASTLDNTGELFF. CDR3 DNA sequence: TGTGCCAGCACTCTAGACAACACCGGGGAGCTGTTTTTT.

The chain links TRBV25-1 to TRBJ1-1; D possibly corresponds to TRBD1 (6 bases). V was clipped by 4 bases and J by 6 bases, with 21 bases between them. The CDR3 is made up of 16 amino acids. Germline assignment: CDR1 MGHDK and CDR2 SYGVNS. As DNA, the CDR3 is TGTGCCAGCAGTGGGGGGGGCAGGAAGATCCCCCCTGAAGCTTTCTTT. This sequence encodes CASSGGGRKIPPEAFF.

In nucleotides, the CDR3 is TGTGCCAGCAGCTTAGGCCTTAGCAGAGAGACCCAGTACTTC. Its translation is CASSLGLSRETQYF. J is TRBJ2-5 and V is TRBV7-2, with D unclear. The CDR3 has 14 amino acids. Germline CDR1 is SGHTA and CDR2 is FQGNSA. Trimming removed 1 base from V and 4 bases from J, with 10 bases in between.

The chain combines TRBV6-5 with TRBJ2-7; D not certain. V was clipped by 0 bases and J by 0 bases, with 9 bases between them. The V gene's germline CDR1 is MNHEY and CDR2 SVGAGI. This CDR3 has 15 residues. CDR3 amino acids: CASSYSMPSSYEQYF. The CDR3 DNA reads TGTGCCAGCAGTTACTCGATGCCTAGCTCCTACGAGCAGTACTTC.

V is TRBV9 and J is TRBJ1-5, with TRBD1 matching over 7 bases. The germline CDR1 and CDR2 sequences are SGDLS and YYNGEE. CDR3 size: 14 residues. V trimming: 3 bases; J trimming: 4 bases; junction bases outside the gene matches: 4. CDR3 in amino acids: CASSAGTVNQPQHF. As DNA, the CDR3 is TGTGCCAGCAGCGCCGGGACAGTAAATCAGCCCCAGCATTTT.

The V and J genes are TRBV7-2 and TRBJ2-1; 7 bases agree with TRBD2. The CDR3 extends over 15 amino acids. After removal of 4 bases from V and 12 bases from J, the junction contained 15 bases not matched to a gene. Germline values: CDR1 SGHTA, CDR2 FQGNSA. The CDR3 spells CASSSKRGRGGGQFF. CDR3 nucleotide sequence: TGTGCCAGCAGCTCAAAACGCGGGAGAGGAGGTGGGCAGTTCTTC.

The table lists this clone with a count of one. The chain employs TRBV5-1 and TRBJ1-2; D is possibly TRBD1 (5 bases). CDR1 SGHRS and CDR2 YFSETQ come from the germline V gene. V dropped 3 bases and J dropped 8 bases, with 17 bases sitting between them. This CDR3 is 14 amino acids long. The CDR3 coding sequence is TGCGCCAGCAGCTCGGCCGGACAAGGAGGGGGCTACACCTTC. Translated, it gives CASSSAGQGGGYTF.